This T cell receptor beta chain is from a study of siplizumab effects on memory and regulatory T cells. The table came from immunoSEQ multiplex PCR; TCRdb's copy has only in-frame clones and leaves some out. This sample yields 80,000 to 130,000 clones, of which about 95% are seen a single time; about 0.6% belongs to the top ten. V lost 4 bases and J 3 bases, leaving 9 bases between the germline ends. The CDR3 has 13 amino acids. CDR1 WSHSY and CDR2 SAAADI come from the germline V gene. The clonotype comes from a human donor in good health. The specimen was Tregs sorted from blood. The chain recombines TRBV10-2 with TRBJ1-1; maybe TRBD1 (5 bases). The CDR3 sequence is CASSVGPDTEAFF. The CDR3 DNA reads TGCGCCAGCAGTGTGGGGCCTGACACTGAAGCTTTCTTT.